Each of the 10 T cell receptor beta chains below was sequenced from the same sample in a study of a mutant IDH1 vaccine in newly diagnosed glioma (dated by TCRdb to 2020 to 2022). Library generation was performed with the immunoSEQ multiplex PCR assay. TCRdb stores this immuneACCESS table with in-frame sequences only. Part of the clones is absent; in the studies checked, under half of the shortfall reflects unresolved V genes, and no reason is known for the rest. The sample yields approximately 70,000 clones; approximately 80% were counted once. The top ten constitute roughly 13% of the sample. What this sample's time point label stands for: week 23, last vaccination. Each vaccine dose, consisting of 300 ug of a 20-mer mutant IDH1 peptide in Montanide, was administered subcutaneously with topical imiquimod. Their antigen targets remain unknown. The sample consisted of PBMCs, taken from a glioma patient whose treatment included an IDH1 peptide vaccine. Receptors were obtained from a young man with glioma.

The rearrangement joins TRBV5-4 to TRBJ1-3; unclear D gene. The germline CDR1 and CDR2 sequences are SGHNT and YYREEE (reference sequence). The CDR3 is made up of 13 amino acids. Trimming shortened V by 5 bases and J by 5 bases, and 11 bases separated the two germline ends. The CDR3 coding sequence is TGTGCCAGCAGTTCCCTTCAAAGAAACACCATATATTTT. This translates into CASSSLQRNTIYF.

The V call is TRBV15, the J call TRBJ2-2; TRBD2 might be the D (5 bases). V lost 5 bases, J lost 3 bases, and 16 bases lay in between. The germline CDR1 and CDR2 sequences are LNHNV and YYDKDF (reference sequence). CDR3 size: 16 residues. The CDR3 spells CATSEGSLTDTGELFF. In DNA form, the CDR3 reads TGTGCCACCAGCGAGGGCAGCCTCACGGACACCGGGGAGCTGTTTTTT.

The J gene is TRBJ1-4, the V gene TRBV29-1; tentatively, D is TRBD1 (5 bases). Trimming took off 5 bases at V and 5 bases at J, with 12 bases between the two ends. The CDR3 runs to 13 residues. The V gene's germline CDR1 is SQVTM and CDR2 ANQGSEA. The CDR3 loop is CSVRDGWNEKLFF. The CDR3 coding sequence is TGCAGCGTTCGGGACGGCTGGAATGAAAAACTGTTTTTT. Together with reference TRBV29-1 and TRBJ1-4, the CDR3 gives the full variable domain: SAVISQKPSRDICQRGTSLTIQCQVDSQVTMMFWYRQQPGQSLTLIATANQGSEATYESGFVIDKFPISRPNLTFSTLTVSNMSPEDSSIYLCSVRDGWNEKLFFGSGTQLSVL.

J is TRBJ2-1 and V is TRBV11-2; possible D gene TRBD2, 7 bases. The germline V gene has CDR1 SGHAT and CDR2 FQNNGV. V shed 5 bases and J shed 5 bases, with 22 bases lying between them. CDR3 length equals 17 residues. The CDR3 coding sequence is TGTGCCAGCAGCCCATCACTGGGGGCGGGAGAACACAATGAGCAGTTCTTC. Amino acid sequence: CASSPSLGAGEHNEQFF.

V gene TRBV9 combines with J gene TRBJ2-2, with D unresolved. Germline V CDR1 and CDR2: SGDLS, YYNGEE. CDR3 length: 14 residues. V was clipped by 2 bases and J by 1 base, with 6 bases between them. DNA of the CDR3: TGTGCCAGCAGCGTCCCCGGGAACACCGGGGAGCTGTTTTTT. This gives the protein CASSVPGNTGELFF.

This clone has just one count. The chain combines TRBV7-9 with TRBJ2-5; a weak D match, TRBD1 (5 bases). Germline CDR1 and CDR2: SEHNR and FQNEAQ (reference sequence). V dropped 5 bases and J dropped 4 bases, with 14 bases sitting between them. This CDR3 has 14 amino acids. In DNA form, the CDR3 reads TGTGCCAGCAGCCACCCGCCAGGGTTAGAGACCCAGTACTTC. Amino acids: CASSHPPGLETQYF.

This rearrangement joins TRBV21-1 to TRBJ1-2. TRBV21-1 is given as a pseudogene. The CDR3 is made up of 14 amino acids. The CDR3 region has the DNA TGTGCCAGCAGCAACCTTACTGTGGGAGAGGGCTACACCTTC. Translated, it gives CASSNLTVGEGYTF.

This rearrangement joins TRBV6-5 to TRBJ1-1; TRBD1 is a possible D gene (6 bases). The CDR3 is made up of 14 amino acids. Per germline, CDR1 MNHEY and CDR2 SVGAGI. V lost 0 bases and J 4 bases, leaving 9 bases between the germline ends. The CDR3 bases are TGTGCCAGCAGTTACTCGCCGGGGGCCACTGAAGCTTTCTTT. Amino acid sequence: CASSYSPGATEAFF.

The V gene is TRBV20-1, the J gene TRBJ2-7; 9 bases are shared with TRBD1. CDR3 size: 11 residues. V trimming: 7 bases; J trimming: 5 bases; junction bases outside the gene matches: 3. CDR1 DFQATT and CDR2 SNEGSKA come from the germline V gene (reference sequence). CDR3 sequence: CSVYRGHEQYF. Here the CDR3 DNA reads TGCAGTGTTTACAGGGGGCACGAGCAGTACTTC.

This clone is a singleton in its sample. The chain has TRBV19 and TRBJ2-1; the D gene is possibly TRBD2 (6 bases). Germline V gene lookup returns CDR1 LNHDA and CDR2 SQIVND (reference sequence). The CDR3 length is 14 residues. V lost 3 bases and J lost 4, with 10 bases in between. The CDR3 reads CASSMGGGYNEQFF. As DNA, the CDR3 is TGTGCCAGTAGTATGGGAGGTGGGTACAATGAGCAGTTCTTC.